This entry lists 10 T cell receptor beta chains sequenced from one sample in a study of CD8 T cells in Susac syndrome (dated by TCRdb to between 2018 and 2020). The library was obtained by the immunoSEQ multiplex PCR assay. RNA was extracted using the RNeasy kit, and roughly 0.45 to 1 microgram was reverse transcribed with random hexamers. In TCRdb, the public reads were trimmed at Q25 with fastp and aligned with MiXCR, with productive beta chains retained. Rows merge per CDR3 protein into single entries with the most common DNA and genes. The sample table shows around 79,000 distinct CDR3 sequences, and about 95% are seen once. The ten largest clones represent 0.35% to 0.5% of the sample. The sequencing sample was made of CD8+ T cells from PBMCs. Every receptor here comes from a human donor with multiple sclerosis.

CDR3: CASSSSGVTDEQYF. The CDR3 DNA reads TGTGCCAGCAGCTCCTCGGGAGTAACCGACGAGCAGTACTTC. The chain joins TRBV7-9 to TRBJ2-7; a possible D gene is TRBD2 (6 bases). Trimming pared 4 bases from V and 5 bases from J, leaving 15 bases between. CDR1 and CDR2 (germline): SEHNR, FQNEAQ (reference sequence). The CDR3 is 14 amino acids.

The chain carries TRBV9 and TRBJ2-1, with D possibly being TRBD2 (5 bases). The CDR3 length is 14 residues. CDR1 and CDR2 from the germline V gene are SGDLS and YYNGEE. Trimming shortened V by 1 base and J by 5 bases, and 10 bases separated the two germline ends. CDR3 DNA sequence: TGTGCCAGCAGCGTATTCGCTAGCAACAATGAGCAGTTCTTC. This encodes CASSVFASNNEQFF.

The chain couples TRBV7-9 to TRBJ2-7, with D perhaps matching TRBD2 (7 bases). V dropped 3 bases and J dropped 5 bases, with 11 bases sitting between them. The germline gives CDR1 SEHNR, CDR2 FQNEAQ (reference sequence). The CDR3 covers 13 residues. CDR3 sequence reads: CASSLGGLDEQYF. CDR3 nucleotides: TGTGCCAGCAGCTTGGGGGGGCTGGACGAGCAGTACTTC.

Here the CDR3 DNA reads TGTGCCAGCAGCCGGACTAGCGGGAGGGCCGATGAGCAGTTCTTC. Protein product: CASSRTSGRADEQFF. The chain joins TRBV7-2 to TRBJ2-1, with 15 bases fitting TRBD2. The V and J ends lost 5 bases and 8 bases, in that order; junction bases with no gene match: 4. CDR1 is SGHTA and CDR2 is FQGNSA in the germline V gene. The CDR3 contains 15 residues.

V gene TRBV9 combines with J gene TRBJ2-4; the D gene could be TRBD1 or TRBD2 (6 bases each). Germline CDR1 is SGDLS and CDR2 is YYNGEE. V was clipped by 4 bases and J by 7 bases, with 24 bases between them. The CDR3 consists of 17 residues. CDR3 sequence reads: CASSPTGLGGALNIQYF. In DNA form, the CDR3 reads TGTGCCAGCAGCCCGACCGGTTTGGGGGGCGCACTCAACATTCAGTACTTC.

Only one count was recorded for this clonotype. The rearrangement uses TRBV27 and TRBJ1-2, with no clear D. Per germline, CDR1 MNHEY and CDR2 SMNVEV (reference sequence). The CDR3 runs to 15 residues. The V and J ends lost 4 bases and 1 base respectively, with 13 bases between them. CDR3 in DNA: TGTGCCAGCAGTTCCTCTATGACCCTTAACTATGGCTACACCTTC. Protein: CASSSSMTLNYGYTF.

This chain links TRBV9 with TRBJ1-1; 9 bases are a match to TRBD1. This CDR3 region has 16 residues. Germline V gene data show CDR1 as SGDLS and CDR2 as YYNGEE. V trimming: 2 bases; J trimming: 0 bases; junction bases outside the gene matches: 5. CDR3 DNA: TGTGCCAGCAGCGTGGACCACAGGGGGCTGAACACTGAAGCTTTCTTT. Protein sequence: CASSVDHRGLNTEAFF.

This clonotype was seen only once. The chain combines TRBV7-9 with TRBJ1-1; D unresolved. V was clipped by 1 base and J by 11 bases, with 8 bases between them. This CDR3 region has 11 residues. Germline CDR1 reads SEHNR; CDR2 reads FQNEAQ (reference sequence). As DNA, the CDR3 is TGTGCCAGCAGCTTAGGAGCGCCCGCTTTCTTT. Translating it yields CASSLGAPAFF.

The J gene is TRBJ1-1, the V gene TRBV27; D is possibly TRBD1 (5 bases). The CDR3 is 14 amino acids. The V and J ends lost 4 bases and 1 base respectively, with 10 bases between them. Germline loops: CDR1 MNHEY, CDR2 SMNVEV (reference sequence). This CDR3 is CASSYGTANTEAFF. The CDR3 DNA reads TGTGCCAGCAGTTACGGGACGGCGAACACTGAAGCTTTCTTT.

The CDR3, as DNA: TGTGCCAGCAGCCCTGGACAGTTTTCCTCTGGAAACACCATATATTTT. This gives the protein CASSPGQFSSGNTIYF. The chain employs TRBV3-1 and TRBJ1-3, with D perhaps matching TRBD1 (6 bases). The germline V gene has CDR1 LGHDT and CDR2 YNNKEL (reference sequence). Between the trimmed V and J ends, which lost 4 bases and 0 bases, there was a span of 13 bases. The CDR3 totals 16 residues.